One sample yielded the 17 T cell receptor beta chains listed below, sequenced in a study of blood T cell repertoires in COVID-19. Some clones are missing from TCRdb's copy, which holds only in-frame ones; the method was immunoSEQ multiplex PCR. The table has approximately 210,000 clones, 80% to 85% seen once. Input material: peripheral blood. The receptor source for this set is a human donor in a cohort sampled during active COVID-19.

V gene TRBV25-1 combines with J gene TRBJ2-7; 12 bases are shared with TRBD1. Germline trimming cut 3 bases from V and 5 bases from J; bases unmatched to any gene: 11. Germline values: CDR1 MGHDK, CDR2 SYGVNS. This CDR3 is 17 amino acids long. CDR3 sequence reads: CASSDAPGQGAYHEQYF. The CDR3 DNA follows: TGTGCCAGCAGTGATGCCCCGGGACAGGGGGCCTACCACGAGCAGTACTTC.

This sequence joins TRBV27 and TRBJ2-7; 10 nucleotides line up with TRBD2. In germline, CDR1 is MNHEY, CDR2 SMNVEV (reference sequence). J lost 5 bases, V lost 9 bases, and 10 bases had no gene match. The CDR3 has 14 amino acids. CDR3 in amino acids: CASGEREGLDEQYF. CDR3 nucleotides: TGTGCCAGTGGGGAGCGGGAGGGCCTCGACGAGCAGTACTTC.

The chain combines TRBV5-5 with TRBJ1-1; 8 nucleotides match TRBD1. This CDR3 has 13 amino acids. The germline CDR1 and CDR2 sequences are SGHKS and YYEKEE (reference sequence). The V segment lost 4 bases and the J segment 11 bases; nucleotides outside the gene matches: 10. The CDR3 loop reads CASSPGQGNRAFF. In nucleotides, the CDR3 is TGTGCCAGCAGCCCTGGACAGGGAAACAGGGCTTTCTTT.

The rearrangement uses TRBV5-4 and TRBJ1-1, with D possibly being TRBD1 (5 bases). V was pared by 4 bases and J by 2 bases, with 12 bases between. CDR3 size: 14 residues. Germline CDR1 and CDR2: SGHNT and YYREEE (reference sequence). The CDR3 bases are TGTGCCAGCAGCCGCACAGGCGATAACACTGAAGCTTTCTTT. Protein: CASSRTGDNTEAFF. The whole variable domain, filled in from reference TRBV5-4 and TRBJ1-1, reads ETGVTQSPTHLIKTRGQQVTLRCSSQSGHNTVSWYQQALGQGPQFIFQYYREEENGRGNFPPRFSGLQFPNYSSELNVNALELDDSALYLCASSRTGDNTEAFFGQGTRLTVV.

Written as DNA, the CDR3 is TGTGCCAGCAGCTTAAGTCGGAGCCTAGCTGTTGAGCAGTACTTC. The encoded protein is CASSLSRSLAVEQYF. The J gene is TRBJ2-7, the V gene TRBV7-2; D possibly corresponds to TRBD2 (5 bases). Germline V CDR1 and CDR2: SGHTA, FQGNSA. The CDR3 has 15 residues. V lost 2 bases, J lost 7 bases, and 18 bases lay in between.

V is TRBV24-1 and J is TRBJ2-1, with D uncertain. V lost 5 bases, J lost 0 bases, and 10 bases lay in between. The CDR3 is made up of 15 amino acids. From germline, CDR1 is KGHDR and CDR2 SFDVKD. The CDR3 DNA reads TGTGCCACCAGTGGGGCGACGACCTCCTACAATGAGCAGTTCTTC. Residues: CATSGATTSYNEQFF.

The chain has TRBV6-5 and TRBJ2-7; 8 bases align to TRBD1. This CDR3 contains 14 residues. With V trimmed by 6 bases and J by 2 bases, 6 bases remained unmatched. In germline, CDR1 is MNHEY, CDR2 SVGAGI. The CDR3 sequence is CASRAQGGPYEQYF. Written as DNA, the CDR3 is TGTGCCAGCAGGGCACAGGGGGGCCCCTACGAGCAGTACTTC.

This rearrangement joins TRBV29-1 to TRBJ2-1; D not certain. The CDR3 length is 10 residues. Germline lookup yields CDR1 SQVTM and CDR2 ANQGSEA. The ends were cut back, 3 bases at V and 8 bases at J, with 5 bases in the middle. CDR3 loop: CSVESHEQFF. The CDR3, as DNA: TGCAGCGTTGAGAGTCATGAGCAGTTCTTC.

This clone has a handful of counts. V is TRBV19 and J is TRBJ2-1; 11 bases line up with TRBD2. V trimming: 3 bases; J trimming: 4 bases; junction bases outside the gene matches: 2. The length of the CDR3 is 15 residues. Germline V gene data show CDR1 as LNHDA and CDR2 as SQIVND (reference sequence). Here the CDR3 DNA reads TGTGCCAGTAGTATTAGCGGGAGGGAATACAATGAGCAGTTCTTC. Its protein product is CASSISGREYNEQFF.

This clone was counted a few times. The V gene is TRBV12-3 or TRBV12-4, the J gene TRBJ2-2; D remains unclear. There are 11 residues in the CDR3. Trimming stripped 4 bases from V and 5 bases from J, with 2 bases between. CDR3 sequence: CASSSTGELFF. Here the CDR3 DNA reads TGTGCCAGCAGTTCGACCGGGGAGCTGTTTTTT.

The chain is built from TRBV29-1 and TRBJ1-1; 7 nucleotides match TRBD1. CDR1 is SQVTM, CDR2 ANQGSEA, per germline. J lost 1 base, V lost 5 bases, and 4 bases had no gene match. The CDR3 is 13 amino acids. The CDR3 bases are TGCAGCGTTAAGGGGACAGAGAACACTGAAGCTTTCTTT. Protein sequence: CSVKGTENTEAFF.

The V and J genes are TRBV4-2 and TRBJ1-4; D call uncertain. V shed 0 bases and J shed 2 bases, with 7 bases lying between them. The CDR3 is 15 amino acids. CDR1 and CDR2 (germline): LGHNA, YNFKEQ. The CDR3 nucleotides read TGTGCCAGCAGCCAAGAAGCACGGACTAATGAAAAACTGTTTTTT. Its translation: CASSQEARTNEKLFF.

CDR3 nucleotide sequence: TGTGCCAGCAGCTTAATCGGTTCGGAGACCCAGTACTTC. It is translated as CASSLIGSETQYF. This sequence joins TRBV7-8 and TRBJ2-5; D is ambiguous. The germline gives CDR1 SGHVS, CDR2 FQNEAQ. This CDR3 has 13 residues. Deletions cut 2 bases from V and 5 bases from J, with 9 bases between.

CDR3 region: CASGITGGEETQYF. In nucleotides, the CDR3 is TGTGCTAGTGGAATAACAGGGGGGGAAGAGACCCAGTACTTC. This chain joins TRBV12-5 and TRBJ2-5; maybe TRBD1 (8 bases). Germline V CDR1 and CDR2: LGHNT, FRNRAP. The CDR3 totals 14 residues. Trimming removed 6 bases from V and 3 bases from J, with 14 bases in between.

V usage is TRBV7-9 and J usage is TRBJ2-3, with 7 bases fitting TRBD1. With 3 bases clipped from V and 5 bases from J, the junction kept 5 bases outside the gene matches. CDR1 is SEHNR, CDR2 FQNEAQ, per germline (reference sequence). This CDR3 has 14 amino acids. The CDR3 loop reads CASSFDRERDTQYF. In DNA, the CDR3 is TGTGCCAGCAGCTTCGACAGGGAGAGAGATACGCAGTATTTT.

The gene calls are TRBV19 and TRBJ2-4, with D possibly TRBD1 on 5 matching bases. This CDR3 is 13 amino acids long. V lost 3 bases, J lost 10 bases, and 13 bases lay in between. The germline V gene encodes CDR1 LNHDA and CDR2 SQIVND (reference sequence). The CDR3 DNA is TGTGCCAGTAGTATTCGCGCGACAGTAATTCAGTACTTC. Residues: CASSIRATVIQYF.

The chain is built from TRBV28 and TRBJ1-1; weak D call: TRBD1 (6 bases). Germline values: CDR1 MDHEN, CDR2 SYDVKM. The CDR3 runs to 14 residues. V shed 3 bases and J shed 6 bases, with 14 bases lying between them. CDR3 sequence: CASSFRARQAEAFF. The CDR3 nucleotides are TGTGCCAGCAGTTTCCGCGCTCGACAGGCTGAAGCTTTCTTT.